This TCR beta chain was identified in a study of OX40 agonist ivuxolimab in advanced cancers. Notes on the study in general: In general, CD8+ T cells held more expanded clones than CD4+ did, on average. Both CD4+ and CD8+ T cell populations in blood had undergone clonal expansion by week 6 at 0.1 to 3.0 mg/kg.

CDR3 length: 14 residues. J was trimmed by 6 bases and V by 0 bases; bases with no gene match: 3. Germline CDR1 SGHKS, CDR2 YYEKEE (reference sequence). Sequenced by immunoSEQ multiplex PCR; TCRdb stores in-frame clones only, minus some. The repertoire consists of roughly 49,000 clones, with about 80% occurring once and the leading ten covering roughly 7.9%. This clone is judged medium-sized. Its antigen is undetermined. Source: CD4+ or CD8+ T cells sorted from blood, taken in a trial of the OX40 agonist ivuxolimab. The genes are TRBV5-5 and TRBJ1-1, with 9 bases fitting TRBD1. This TCR was sampled from an adult with an advanced solid tumor such as melanoma, head and neck, liver or kidney cancer. The CDR3 DNA reads as TGTGCCAGCAGCTTGGTGCACAGGGGGCCTGAAGCTTTCTTT. Protein product: CASSLVHRGPEAFF.